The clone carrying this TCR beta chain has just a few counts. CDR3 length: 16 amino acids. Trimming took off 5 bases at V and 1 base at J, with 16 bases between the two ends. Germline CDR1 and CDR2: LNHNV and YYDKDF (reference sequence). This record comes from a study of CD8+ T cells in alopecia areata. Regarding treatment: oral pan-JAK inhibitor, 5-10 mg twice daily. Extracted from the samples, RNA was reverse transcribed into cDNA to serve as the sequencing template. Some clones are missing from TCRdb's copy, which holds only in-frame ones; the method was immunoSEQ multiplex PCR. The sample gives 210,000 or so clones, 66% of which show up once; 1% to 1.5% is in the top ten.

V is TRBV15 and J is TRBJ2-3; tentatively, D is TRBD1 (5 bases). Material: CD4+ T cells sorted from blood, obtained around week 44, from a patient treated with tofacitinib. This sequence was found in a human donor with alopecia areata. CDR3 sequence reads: CATSANQGFRTDTQYF. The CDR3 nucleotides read TGTGCCACCAGCGCAAACCAGGGATTTCGCACAGATACGCAGTATTTT.